This T cell receptor beta chain derives from a study of blood T cell repertoires in COVID-19. Study as a whole: Specimens from acute and convalescent COVID-19 originated in the United States, Italy and Spain. Nucleic acid was either cDNA or gDNA, and it came from T cells, B-cell-depleted T cells, or PBMCs.

As regards this clone: Other nucleotide sequences in the sample specify the same CDR3.

The CDR3 is made up of 15 amino acids. CDR1 is SGHNT and CDR2 is YENEEA in the germline V gene. J lost 9 bases, V lost 8 bases, and 10 bases had no gene match. Authors' methods: Nucleated cell number was recorded as an estimate derived from reference gene primer amplification. The method was immunoSEQ multiplex PCR; TCRdb's version includes in-frame clones alone and lacks a portion of them. That table supplies the V and J calls and clone size; D and trimming were determined from the DNA. The data hold approximately 190,000 clones, with approximately 90% observed a single time. Sequenced sample: peripheral blood. The rearrangement uses TRBV11-3 and TRBJ2-1; 13 bases align to TRBD2. This TCR was sampled from a woman aged 40-49 years who had recovered from COVID-19. Here the CDR3 reads CASSPGTSGTSEQFF. The CDR3 DNA reads as TGTGCCAGCTCCCCCGGGACTAGCGGGACAAGTGAGCAGTTCTTC.